This TCR beta chain originates from a study of ipilimumab plus nivolumab after autologous stem cell transplantation. CDR1 is MDHEN and CDR2 is SYDVKM in the germline V gene. This CDR3 has 13 residues. The V end was cut by 2 bases, the J end by 5 bases, with 9 bases between. The table came from immunoSEQ multiplex PCR; TCRdb's copy has only in-frame clones and leaves some out. The sample comprises more than 2,000 clones, under 80% of which are singletons, and 58% rests with the top ten. The sequencing used PBMCs, collected in a trial of ipilimumab plus nivolumab as post-transplant consolidation. The chain combines TRBV28 with TRBJ1-2, with D unresolved. This receptor was taken from a male donor with multiple myeloma. The CDR3, as DNA: TGTGCCAGCAGTTTAGAGGAGAGATATGGCTACACCTTC. Translated: CASSLEERYGYTF.